This passage covers 18 T cell receptor beta chains from one sample sequenced in a study of T cell changes during pregnancy in multiple sclerosis. Generated by immunoSEQ multiplex PCR, the TCRdb table keeps only in-frame clones and is missing some. The sample holds around 40,000 clones, just over 90% seen once. Sequencing was performed on CD4+ T cells from peripheral blood mononuclear cells, taken in the third trimester of pregnancy. Receptor source: a female donor with multiple sclerosis, enrolled in a pregnancy study.

This chain connects TRBV6-4 to TRBJ2-1; 10 bases fit TRBD2. Germline CDR1 and CDR2: MRHNA and SNTAGT. V was clipped by 4 bases and J by 3 bases; unmatched bases: 3. The CDR3 runs to 15 residues. The DNA of the CDR3 is TGTGCCAGCAGTGCCTTAGCGGGAGGCTACAATGAGCAGTTCTTC. It codes for CASSALAGGYNEQFF.

This chain links TRBV18 with TRBJ2-3, with a weak D call TRBD1 (5 bases). The CDR3 is 13 residues long. The germline V and J ends were trimmed by 3 bases and 2 bases, with 6 bases remaining between them. Germline V gives CDR1 KGHSH, CDR2 LQKENI. This chain's CDR3 is CASSPRDTDTQYF. In DNA, the CDR3 is TGTGCCAGCTCACCCAGGGACACAGATACGCAGTATTTT.

The chain links TRBV28 to TRBJ2-5, with 13 bases that match TRBD2. Germline CDR1 reads MDHEN; CDR2 reads SYDVKM. Trimming removed 5 bases from V and 4 bases from J; junction bases left unmatched: 4. This CDR3 is built from 15 residues. CDR3 bases: TGTGCCAGCAGTGACACTAGCGGGGGGGTAGAGACCCAGTACTTC. It specifies CASSDTSGGVETQYF.

The chain employs TRBV9 and TRBJ1-4; TRBD1 aligns across 8 bases. Germline-derived CDR1 and CDR2 are SGDLS and YYNGEE. V lost 4 bases, J lost 4 bases, and 6 bases stayed unmatched. The CDR3 has 15 residues. The CDR3 loop reads CASSPRTGYNEKLFF. The CDR3 DNA reads TGTGCCAGCAGCCCCCGGACAGGGTATAATGAAAAACTGTTTTTT.

The J gene is TRBJ2-7, the V gene TRBV29-1; D not resolved. Deletions cut 4 bases from V and 3 bases from J, with 16 bases between. The CDR3 spans 14 residues. Germline V gives CDR1 SQVTM, CDR2 ANQGSEA. The CDR3 DNA reads as TGCAGCGTTGTCGTCTGGCCCTCTAGCTACGAGCAGTACTTC. It codes for CSVVVWPSSYEQYF.

The CDR3, as DNA: TGTGCCAGCAGCCCCGGAGGGATCAATCAGCCCCAGCATTTT. This sequence encodes CASSPGGINQPQHF. This rearrangement joins TRBV28 to TRBJ1-5, with unresolved D. The germline gives CDR1 MDHEN, CDR2 SYDVKM. V was trimmed by 6 bases and J by 3 bases, leaving 12 bases between them. The CDR3 is 14 amino acids.

This sequence joins TRBV14 and TRBJ2-4; 7 bases are shared with TRBD1. The CDR3 extends over 15 amino acids. V was clipped by 4 bases and J by 1 base; unmatched bases: 4. In germline, CDR1 is SGHDN, CDR2 FVKESK. The DNA of the CDR3 is TGTGCCAGCAGCCGACAGGGTTCGGCCAAAAACATTCAGTACTTC. This encodes CASSRQGSAKNIQYF.

This clone was seen a handful of times. The V call is TRBV30, the J call TRBJ1-1, with TRBD1 matching over 8 bases. The CDR3 runs 15 residues. From germline, CDR1 is GTSNPN and CDR2 SVGIG (reference sequence). With V trimmed by 6 bases and J by 0 bases, 9 bases remained unmatched. The CDR3 region is CACTGGGRMNTEAFF. The DNA for the CDR3 is TGTGCCTGCACAGGGGGAGGAAGAATGAACACTGAAGCTTTCTTT. Drawing the rest from reference TRBV30 and TRBJ1-1, the complete variable domain is SQTIHQWPATLVQPVGSPLSLECTVEGTSNPNLYWYRQAAGRGLQLLFYSVGIGQISSEVPQNLSASRPQDRQFILSSKKLLLSDSGFYLCACTGGGRMNTEAFFGQGTRLTVV.

This sequence joins TRBV30 and TRBJ1-3; D call uncertain. Trimming removed 5 bases at V and 1 base at J, with 9 bases between. Germline V lookup: CDR1 GTSNPN, CDR2 SVGIG (reference sequence). This CDR3 has 13 residues. The CDR3 bases are TGTGCCTGGGCAAGGAGTTCTGGAAACACCATATATTTT. The encoded protein is CAWARSSGNTIYF.

The rearrangement links TRBV6-1 to TRBJ2-7; TRBD2 agrees at 7 bases. Looked up from germline, CDR1 is MNHNS and CDR2 is SASEGT. V was pared by 0 bases and J by 8 bases, with 7 bases of the junction left unmatched. This CDR3 comprises 14 residues. CDR3 sequence: CASSEATSSWKQYF. CDR3 sequence (DNA): TGTGCCAGCAGTGAAGCGACTAGCAGCTGGAAGCAGTACTTC.

This chain links TRBV5-4 with TRBJ1-1; TRBD1 agrees at 8 bases. The CDR3 is made up of 15 amino acids. The germline V gene has CDR1 SGHNT and CDR2 YYREEE (reference sequence). V trimming: 0 bases; J trimming: 3 bases; junction bases outside the gene matches: 4. CDR3 coding DNA: TGTGCCAGCAGCTTGGCCAGGGGGCTCGACACTGAAGCTTTCTTT. Its protein product is CASSLARGLDTEAFF.

This chain connects TRBV19 to TRBJ1-3; TRBD1 aligns across 8 bases. Unmatched junction bases numbered 3, after V lost 8 bases and J lost 0 bases. This CDR3 spans 14 amino acids. Per germline, CDR1 LNHDA and CDR2 SQIVND (reference sequence). CDR3 in DNA: TGTGCCAGTCAGGGGGCCTTCTCTGGAAACACCATATATTTT. This codes for CASQGAFSGNTIYF.

The V and J genes are TRBV2 and TRBJ2-5, with D tentatively TRBD2 (7 bases). The ends were cut back, 1 base at V and 2 bases at J, with 20 bases in the middle. Germline lookup yields CDR1 SNHLY and CDR2 FYNNEI. The CDR3 spans 18 residues. CDR3 sequence reads: CASSEGIAGTGIQETQYF. In DNA, the CDR3 is TGTGCCAGCAGTGAAGGGATAGCGGGTACAGGGATACAAGAGACCCAGTACTTC.

The chain links TRBV5-1 to TRBJ2-7; 11 bases fit TRBD2. J lost 1 base, V lost 4 bases, and 7 bases had no gene match. CDR1 and CDR2 (germline): SGHRS, YFSETQ. The CDR3 runs 16 residues. DNA for the CDR3: TGCGCCAGCAGCAAACCGGGACTAGCGGCATCCTACGAGCAGTACTTC. Translating gives CASSKPGLAASYEQYF. The full variable domain, rest sourced from reference TRBV5-1 and TRBJ2-7, is KAGVTQTPRYLIKTRGQQVTLSCSPISGHRSVSWYQQTPGQGLQFLFEYFSETQRNKGNFPGRFSGRQFSNSRSEMNVSTLELGDSALYLCASSKPGLAASYEQYFGPGTRLTVT.

The chain is built from TRBV7-9 and TRBJ2-7; D ambiguous. This CDR3 has 13 amino acids. The V end lost 4 bases, the J end lost 3 bases, and 10 bases lay between the germline ends. Germline lookup yields CDR1 SEHNR and CDR2 FQNEAQ (reference sequence). CDR3 bases: TGTGCCAGCAGCTCCGTGAGCGTCTACGAGCAGTACTTC. It is translated as CASSSVSVYEQYF. Variable domain in full (rest from reference TRBV7-9 and TRBJ2-7): DTGVSQNPRHKITKRGQNVTFRCDPISEHNRLYWYRQTLGQGPEFLTYFQNEAQLEKSRLLSDRFSAERPKGSFSTLEIQRTEQGDSAMYLCASSSVSVYEQYFGPGTRLTVT.

This chain links TRBV28 with TRBJ1-1; 8 bases match TRBD1. J gave up 0 bases and V 6 bases, and 12 bases lay outside the gene matches. Germline values: CDR1 MDHEN, CDR2 SYDVKM. The CDR3 is made up of 17 amino acids. In nucleotides, the CDR3 is TGTGCCAGCAGCCATGGGACAGGCGTCCTTATGAACACTGAAGCTTTCTTT. Protein sequence: CASSHGTGVLMNTEAFF.

The chain is built from TRBV29-1 and TRBJ1-2; 8 bases agree with TRBD1. The J segment lost 5 bases and the V segment lost 6 bases, leaving 5 bases of the junction unmatched. CDR1 SQVTM and CDR2 ANQGSEA come from the germline V gene. This CDR3 contains 12 residues. CDR3: CSVGQGEYGYTF. CDR3 bases: TGCAGCGTCGGACAGGGTGAATATGGCTACACCTTC.

This clone was seen only once. The chain links TRBV5-1 to TRBJ2-7; TRBD1 aligns across 8 bases. Germline trimming cut 3 bases from V and 3 bases from J; bases unmatched to any gene: 8. Germline V CDR1 and CDR2: SGHRS, YFSETQ. The CDR3 runs 15 residues. The CDR3 protein is CASSSETGGLYEQYF. The CDR3 nucleotides are TGCGCCAGCAGCTCCGAAACAGGGGGTCTCTACGAGCAGTACTTC.